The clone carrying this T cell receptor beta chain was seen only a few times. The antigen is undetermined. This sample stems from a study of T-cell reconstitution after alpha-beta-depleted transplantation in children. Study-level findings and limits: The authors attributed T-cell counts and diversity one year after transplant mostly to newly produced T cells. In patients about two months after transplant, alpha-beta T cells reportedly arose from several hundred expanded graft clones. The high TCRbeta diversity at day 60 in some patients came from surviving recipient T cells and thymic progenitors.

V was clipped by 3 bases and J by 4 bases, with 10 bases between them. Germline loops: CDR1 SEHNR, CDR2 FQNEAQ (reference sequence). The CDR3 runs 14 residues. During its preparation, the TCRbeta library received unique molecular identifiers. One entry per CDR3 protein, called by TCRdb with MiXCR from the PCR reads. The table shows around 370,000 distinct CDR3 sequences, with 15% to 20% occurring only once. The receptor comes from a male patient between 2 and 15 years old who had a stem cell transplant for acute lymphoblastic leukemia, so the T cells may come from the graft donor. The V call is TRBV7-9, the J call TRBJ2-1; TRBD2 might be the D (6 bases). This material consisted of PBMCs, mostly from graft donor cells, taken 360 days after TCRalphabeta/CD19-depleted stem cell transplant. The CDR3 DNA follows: TGTGCCAGCAGCTTTTCGCGGGATTACAATGAGCAGTTCTTC. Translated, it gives CASSFSRDYNEQFF.